This entry describes one T cell receptor beta chain. The specificity of this receptor is unknown. The record has no base qualities; no much larger clone is one base away. CDR1 and CDR2 are read off the germline V gene as MNHEY and SVGAGI. V and J are truncated by 5 bases and 5 bases respectively, leaving an intervening sequence of 13 bases. The CDR3 runs 13 residues from the cysteine to the phenylalanine. Only the CDR3 part of the read is kept: 39 bases, read in frame from the first base. These data originate in a study of cytomegalovirus exposure and HLA in healthy donors (dated by TCRdb to 2017 to 2019). Study-level background: The roughly 670 repertoires of the first cohort and the 95 to 150 validation repertoires were produced on the same platform, according to a later analysis. The study aimed to test whether cataloging public T cell receptors could reveal signatures of past pathogen exposure. A separate validation cohort of about 110 different subjects was used in addition to the roughly 620-subject first cohort. To predict cytomegalovirus infection status, the study combined high-throughput TCR immunosequencing, statistical association of individual TCRs with disease status, and machine learning. Findings and caveats that apply to the study as a whole: It was suggested by the authors that the approach could potentially be generalized to other disease states and immunological phenotypes. Across donors, most TCR sequences were observed very rarely, whereas some public TCRs were present in many individuals. Subsequent analysis determined that TCRs grouped into clusters in the first cohort also showed a tendency toward co-occurrence across the approximately 110 validation repertoires, and approximately 93% of cluster scores exceeded 0. Three of the identified cytomegalovirus-associated TCR beta chains were confirmed in vitro to be specific for cytomegalovirus antigens. The classifier was reported to diagnose cytomegalovirus status with high specificity and sensitivity in both the original cohort and the validation cohort. All 110 or so repertoires were used to score co-occurrence in the validation cohort in a later analysis, because that analysis had no HLA typing for the cohort. The study listed approximately 150 TCR beta chains as associated with cytomegalovirus.

Separate from the approximately 700-subject first cohort, the validation cohort of about 110 subjects was the group to which the donors belonged. The library was built by means of the immunoSEQ multiplex PCR assay. Per the original workflow: A statistical classification framework was developed to diagnose cytomegalovirus status using the catalog of TCR beta chain sequences. TCRdb took over this immuneACCESS table, retaining in-frame rearrangements with V and J assigned. Such tables are incomplete; in checked studies, under half of the missing clones stem from an unresolved V gene, and the remainder is unexplained. V, J and clone size are those of that table, while D and trimming were read from the DNA. Here the sample has 95,000 to 150,000 clones; over 65% occur a single time. The ten largest clones represent roughly 2% of the sample.

This TCR derives from a woman younger than 45 in good health and CMV-seronegative. This sequence uses TRBV6-5 and TRBJ2-7; the D gene is possibly TRBD2, with 5 bases matching. Sequencing used PBMCs. The nucleotide sequence is TGTGCCAGCAGTACTAGGGTTAGGCACGAGCAGTACTTC. The encoded protein is CASSTRVRHEQYF.